The 16 T cell receptor beta chains reported below all come from one sample, sequenced in a study of vaccination and CD4 T cells after COVID-19. Described treatment: roughly ten-day PBMC culture with coronavirus spike peptide pools or control peptides (ViraFEST assay). No antigens are known for them. At the Johns Hopkins FTIC core, DNA taken from cultured CD4+ T cells was sequenced by way of the Oncomine TCR Beta short-read assay. TCRdb redid the calling of the PCR reads with MiXCR, one entry per CDR3 protein. The sample shows over 11,000 distinct CDR3 sequences, 24% of them seen only once. The input for sequencing was CD4+ T cells from blood, cultured in vitro, taken after SARS-CoV-2 vaccination. The receptors were sampled from a human donor who had recovered from COVID-19.

The rearrangement links TRBV30 to TRBJ2-1; 13 bases line up with TRBD2. The junction had 10 bases not matched to a gene; V was cut back by 4 bases and J by 7 bases. CDR1 and CDR2 from the germline V gene are GTSNPN and SVGIG (reference sequence). This CDR3 has 16 residues. The chain's CDR3 is CAWIIGTSGIGNEQFF. CDR3 DNA sequence: TGTGCCTGGATAATTGGGACTAGCGGGATAGGGAATGAGCAGTTCTTC.

The chain links TRBV7-2 to TRBJ2-7; D is perhaps TRBD1 (7 bases). This CDR3 spans 14 amino acids. Germline CDR1 is SGHTA and CDR2 is FQGNSA. Trimming shortened V by 5 bases and J by 0 bases, and 11 bases separated the two germline ends. The CDR3 DNA reads TGTGCCAGCAGCCCTCAGGGGGGCTCCTACGAGCAGTACTTC. Encoded protein: CASSPQGGSYEQYF.

This rearrangement joins TRBV6-1 to TRBJ1-3; 7 nucleotides line up with TRBD1. Trimming at V came to 6 bases and at J to 0 bases, leaving 8 bases not matched to a gene. The CDR3 is 16 residues long. CDR1 and CDR2 (germline): MNHNS, SASEGT. Here the CDR3 reads CASRETGTLSGNTIYF. The CDR3 DNA is TGTGCCAGCAGGGAGACAGGGACCCTCTCTGGAAACACCATATATTTT.

This clonotype was counted between two and nine times. The rearrangement uses TRBV29-1 and TRBJ2-3; 10 bases line up with TRBD2. V was clipped by 7 bases and J by 6 bases; unmatched bases: 10. Germline V gives CDR1 SQVTM, CDR2 ANQGSEA. The CDR3 covers 14 residues. CDR3 sequence reads: CSAWTSGKGDTQYF. The DNA of the CDR3 is TGCAGCGCCTGGACTAGCGGTAAAGGCGATACGCAGTATTTT.

The V and J genes are TRBV7-8 and TRBJ2-1; a possible D gene is TRBD1 (6 bases). Germline assignment: CDR1 SGHVS and CDR2 FQNEAQ. This CDR3 region has 16 residues. Deletions cut 3 bases from V and 0 bases from J, with 12 bases between. Here the CDR3 reads CASSLGALSSYNEQFF. The CDR3 region has the DNA TGTGCCAGCAGCTTGGGGGCGCTAAGCTCCTACAATGAGCAGTTCTTC.

The chain links TRBV11-2 to TRBJ2-5, with D unclear. This CDR3 comprises 14 residues. V gave up 5 bases and J gave up 5 bases, with 15 bases separating them. The germline V gene encodes CDR1 SGHAT and CDR2 FQNNGV. CDR3 region: CASSPTQVRETQYF. In DNA form, the CDR3 reads TGTGCCAGCAGCCCGACTCAGGTTCGGGAGACCCAGTACTTC.

There are a few counts of this clonotype. The chain recombines TRBV6-1 with TRBJ2-1; D might be TRBD1 or TRBD2, each matching 5 bases. Germline values: CDR1 MNHNS, CDR2 SASEGT. The V gene lost 4 bases and the J gene lost 0 bases, with 7 bases spanning the gap. The CDR3 loop spans 14 amino acids. CDR3 in amino acids: CASSAGSSYNEQFF. CDR3 bases: TGTGCCAGCAGTGCAGGGAGCTCCTACAATGAGCAGTTCTTC.

This chain joins TRBV7-2 and TRBJ2-5; 13 bases fit TRBD2. Per germline, CDR1 SGHTA and CDR2 FQGNSA. V trimming: 3 bases; J trimming: 4 bases; junction bases outside the gene matches: 5. The CDR3 has 16 amino acids. For the CDR3, the DNA is TGTGCCAGCAGCTTTAGACTAGCGGGAGGATCAGAGACCCAGTACTTC. This encodes CASSFRLAGGSETQYF.

There are a few counts of this clonotype. J is TRBJ2-3 and V is TRBV5-4; 9 bases fit TRBD1. The CDR3 totals 15 residues. J lost 4 bases, V lost 2 bases, and 5 bases had no gene match. Germline V gene lookup returns CDR1 SGHNT and CDR2 YYREEE (reference sequence). CDR3 sequence: CASSFPGQGADTQYF. The CDR3 DNA is TGTGCCAGCAGCTTCCCGGGACAGGGCGCAGATACGCAGTATTTT.

CDR3 amino acids: CASSRQSSGNTIYF. CDR3 coding DNA: TGTGCCAGCAGTCGACAGTCCTCTGGAAACACCATATATTTT. V gene TRBV6-1 combines with J gene TRBJ1-3; possible D gene TRBD1, 5 bases. Germline CDR1 is MNHNS and CDR2 is SASEGT. Trimming shortened V by 5 bases and J by 0 bases, and 8 bases separated the two germline ends. The CDR3 is made up of 14 amino acids.

The V gene is TRBV6-1, the J gene TRBJ2-3; TRBD1 or TRBD2 may be the D gene (5 bases each). The CDR3 length is 16 residues. The V gene's germline CDR1 is MNHNS and CDR2 SASEGT. Trimming took 5 bases from V and 2 from J, leaving 17 bases between them. CDR3: CASSPTSRGVTDTQYF. The CDR3 DNA is TGTGCCAGCAGTCCGACCTCCCGAGGGGTCACAGATACGCAGTATTTT.

The chain links TRBV7-2 to TRBJ2-5, with TRBD2 matching over 7 bases. V was pared by 2 bases and J by 5 bases, with 8 bases of the junction left unmatched. Germline lookup yields CDR1 SGHTA and CDR2 FQGNSA. CDR3 length: 15 residues. This CDR3 reads CASSLIAGEGETQYF. In nucleotides, the CDR3 is TGTGCCAGCAGCTTAATCGCGGGAGAGGGGGAGACCCAGTACTTC.

This clonotype was detected only a few times. The chain is built from TRBV7-9 and TRBJ2-1; unclear D gene. This CDR3 is built from 11 residues. V lost 6 bases and J 8 bases, leaving 8 bases between the germline ends. Germline-derived CDR1 and CDR2 are SEHNR and FQNEAQ (reference sequence). The CDR3 reads CASSKSHEQFF. CDR3 coding DNA: TGTGCCAGCAGTAAGAGTCATGAGCAGTTCTTC. The entire variable domain, with the rest obtained from reference TRBV7-9 and TRBJ2-1, is as follows: DTGVSQNPRHKITKRGQNVTFRCDPISEHNRLYWYRQTLGQGPEFLTYFQNEAQLEKSRLLSDRFSAERPKGSFSTLEIQRTEQGDSAMYLCASSKSHEQFFGPGTRLTVL.

V usage is TRBV6-5 and J usage is TRBJ1-4; tentative D call: TRBD1 (6 bases). The CDR3 is 15 amino acids. The germline V and J ends were trimmed by 0 bases and 7 bases, with 12 bases remaining between them. The germline gives CDR1 MNHEY, CDR2 SVGAGI. The CDR3 protein is CASSYSIRGGEKLFF. The CDR3 bases are TGTGCCAGCAGTTACTCGATTAGGGGGGGTGAAAAACTGTTTTTT.

For the CDR3, the DNA is TGTGCCACCAGTGATTTTTTAGCGGGCCAGACCGGGGAGCTGTTTTTT. This translates into CATSDFLAGQTGELFF. The rearrangement uses TRBV24-1 and TRBJ2-2, with 7 bases fitting TRBD2. The CDR3 is made up of 16 amino acids. The ends lost 1 base at V and 5 bases at J; junction bases unmatched: 6. Germline assignment: CDR1 KGHDR and CDR2 SFDVKD.

This chain connects TRBV6-2 or TRBV6-3 to TRBJ1-2; D uncertain. Germline CDR1 and CDR2: MNHEY and SVGEGT. This CDR3 is built from 15 residues. V shed 6 bases and J shed 1 base, with 15 bases lying between them. The CDR3 DNA follows: TGTGCCAGCAGCTTACAAGGACTTATTAACTATGGCTACACCTTC. Translation gives CASSLQGLINYGYTF.